These 21 T cell receptor beta chains came from one sample sequenced in a study of metastatic and nonmetastatic thyroid tumors (dated by TCRdb to the early 2020s). Libraries were prepared through PCR. Sequencing was carried out with an Illumina HiSeq 4000. In TCRdb, the public reads were trimmed at Q25 with fastp and aligned with MiXCR, with productive beta chains retained. The table for this sample lists around 20,000 clones; around 16% of them were counted only once. The top ten clones comprise roughly 10% of the sample. No treatment had been received by any patient before thyroid surgery. Material for sequencing was tumor tissue. The source of these receptors is a female donor with papillary thyroid cancer or a benign thyroid nodule (not recorded which). Some clones in this sample may be carry-over from other donors' samples.

The chain carries TRBV3-1 and TRBJ1-2, with 9 positions matching TRBD1. Looked up from germline, CDR1 is LGHDT and CDR2 is YNNKEL (reference sequence). Germline trimming cut 4 bases from V and 7 bases from J; bases unmatched to any gene: 16. The CDR3 contains 17 residues. The CDR3 DNA follows: TGTGCCAGCAGCCTACTATCTTCCTCCAGACAGGGGGGTGGCTACACCTTC. The encoded protein is CASSLLSSSRQGGGYTF.

This clone was seen at least ten times. The V call is TRBV11-2, the J call TRBJ1-1, with D possibly TRBD1 on 5 matching bases. The ends were cut back, 2 bases at V and 11 bases at J, with 15 bases in the middle. This CDR3 region has 13 residues. CDR1 is SGHAT, CDR2 FQNNGV, per germline. CDR3 DNA sequence: TGTGCCAGCAGCTTAACGGAGGACACTGGGGCTTTCTTT. This translates into CASSLTEDTGAFF.

By sample fraction, this clone is medium-sized. The chain has TRBV6-5 and TRBJ1-6, with TRBD1 matching 9 bases. The germline V gene has CDR1 MNHEY and CDR2 SVGAGI. With V trimmed by 2 bases and J by 9 bases, 8 bases remained unmatched. The CDR3 is 16 residues long. The CDR3 nucleotides read TGTGCCAGCAGTTACCCGACAGGGGGGGGGCTTTCACCCCTCCACTTT. Translated, it gives CASSYPTGGGLSPLHF.

This clone was seen many times. The V gene is TRBV19, the J gene TRBJ1-2; no clear D. The length of the CDR3 is 14 residues. The germline V and J ends were trimmed by 4 bases and 2 bases, with 11 bases remaining between them. Germline V gene lookup returns CDR1 LNHDA and CDR2 SQIVND (reference sequence). CDR3 nucleotides: TGTGCCAGTAGTACCACCGGGATCAACTATGGCTACACCTTC. It is translated as CASSTTGINYGYTF. The whole variable domain, filled in from reference TRBV19 and TRBJ1-2, reads DGGITQSPKYLFRKEGQNVTLSCEQNLNHDAMYWYRQDPGQGLRLIYYSQIVNDFQKGDIAEGYSVSREKKESFPLTVTSAQKNPTAFYLCASSTTGINYGYTFGSGTRLTVV.

In this sample, this clone is medium-sized. The chain uses TRBV6-1 and TRBJ2-7; 10 bases are shared with TRBD2. CDR1 MNHNS and CDR2 SASEGT come from the germline V gene. With V trimmed by 10 bases and J by 2 bases, 8 bases remained unmatched. CDR3 length: 14 residues. CDR3 sequence: CATRTSGRTYEQYF. CDR3 bases: TGTGCCACCAGGACTAGCGGACGTACCTACGAGCAGTACTTC.

This clone was seen at least ten times. The rearrangement links TRBV20-1 to TRBJ2-7; 11 bases line up with TRBD1. The trim removed 1 base at V and 4 bases at J, leaving 6 bases unmatched. Germline V CDR1 and CDR2: DFQATT, SNEGSKA (reference sequence). The CDR3 is 15 residues long. The CDR3 coding sequence is TGCAGTGCTAGAGCTGTCGGACAGGGGGCTTACGAGCAGTACTTC. Amino acid sequence: CSARAVGQGAYEQYF.

The V gene is TRBV7-9, the J gene TRBJ2-7, with D possibly matching TRBD2 (6 bases). Trimming left V 4 bases short and J 2 bases short, with 15 bases between. Germline CDR1 and CDR2: SEHNR and FQNEAQ (reference sequence). The CDR3 totals 15 residues. The CDR3 DNA is TGTGCCAGCAGCTCTCAACCAGCGGGCCCCTACGAGCAGTACTTC. This gives the protein CASSSQPAGPYEQYF. The full variable domain, completed using reference TRBV7-9 and TRBJ2-7, is DTGVSQNPRHKITKRGQNVTFRCDPISEHNRLYWYRQTLGQGPEFLTYFQNEAQLEKSRLLSDRFSAERPKGSFSTLEIQRTEQGDSAMYLCASSSQPAGPYEQYFGPGTRLTVT.

This clone was counted ten times or more. The CDR3, as DNA: TGCAGTGCGCAGGGACTAGCGGGCTCTCCCGAGCAGTACTTC. Translation: CSAQGLAGSPEQYF. The chain couples TRBV20-1 to TRBJ2-7; TRBD2 agrees at 12 bases. CDR1 DFQATT and CDR2 SNEGSKA come from the germline V gene (reference sequence). CDR3 length: 14 residues. V was clipped by 6 bases and J by 6 bases; unmatched bases: 9.

This clone has ten or more counts. The chain uses TRBV27 and TRBJ2-1; the match to TRBD2 covers 9 bases. Per the germline V gene, CDR1 is MNHEY and CDR2 is SMNVEV (reference sequence). V shed 6 bases, J shed 2 bases, and the junction held 8 bases outside the gene matches. This CDR3 has 16 residues. This CDR3 reads CASRTAGLATYNEQFF. In DNA, the CDR3 is TGTGCCAGCAGGACTGCGGGACTAGCAACCTACAATGAGCAGTTCTTC.

This clone was counted ten times or more. V and J are TRBV5-1 and TRBJ1-3; D call uncertain. CDR1 is SGHRS and CDR2 is YFSETQ in the germline V gene. The V end was cut by 1 base, the J end by 0 bases, with 5 bases between. The CDR3 contains 14 residues. The CDR3 sequence: CASSLSFSGNTIYF. CDR3 in DNA: TGCGCCAGCAGCTTGAGTTTCTCTGGAAACACCATATATTTT.

This clone was found many times. The chain links TRBV5-1 to TRBJ2-1; D is unresolved. CDR1 and CDR2 from the germline V gene are SGHRS and YFSETQ. Trimming left V 1 base short and J 5 bases short, with 10 bases between. This CDR3 spans 14 amino acids. CDR3 sequence: CASSLRLRHNEQFF. In nucleotides, the CDR3 is TGCGCCAGCAGCTTGAGATTGCGCCACAATGAGCAGTTCTTC.

This clone showed up many times. The rearrangement uses TRBV29-1 and TRBJ2-2; D perhaps matches TRBD2 (6 bases). Germline lookup yields CDR1 SQVTM and CDR2 ANQGSEA. The CDR3 runs 11 residues. Trimming took 7 bases from V and 4 from J, leaving 7 bases between them. CDR3 sequence reads: CSAGGTGELFF. CDR3 DNA sequence: TGCAGCGCCGGGGGCACCGGGGAGCTGTTTTTT.

The CDR3: CASGSQAYSTDTQYF. The DNA of the CDR3 is TGTGCCAGTGGTTCTCAGGCCTACAGCACAGATACGCAGTATTTT. V is TRBV19 and J is TRBJ2-3; D unclear. V lost 8 bases to trimming and J lost 0 bases, with 15 bases between them. Germline V gene lookup returns CDR1 LNHDA and CDR2 SQIVND (reference sequence). CDR3 length: 15 residues.

This clone was observed many times. The chain joins TRBV5-1 to TRBJ2-2; 10 nucleotides match TRBD2. This CDR3 is 16 amino acids long. The V gene's germline CDR1 is SGHRS and CDR2 YFSETQ. Trimming at V came to 2 bases and at J to 1 base, leaving 2 bases not matched to a gene. The chain's CDR3 is CASSFASGGNTGELFF. In DNA form, the CDR3 reads TGCGCCAGCAGCTTTGCTAGCGGGGGGAACACCGGGGAGCTGTTTTTT. Complete variable domain (other parts from reference TRBV5-1 and TRBJ2-2): KAGVTQTPRYLIKTRGQQVTLSCSPISGHRSVSWYQQTPGQGLQFLFEYFSETQRNKGNFPGRFSGRQFSNSRSEMNVSTLELGDSALYLCASSFASGGNTGELFFGEGSRLTVL.

This clone was picked up many times. V is TRBV7-9 and J is TRBJ1-6, with D possibly matching TRBD1 (5 bases). V was pared by 6 bases and J by 10 bases, with 16 bases between. Germline loops: CDR1 SEHNR, CDR2 FQNEAQ (reference sequence). This CDR3 is 14 amino acids long. The CDR3, as DNA: TGTGCCAGCAGTCCCGGGGGGGTCAGATCACCCCTCCACTTT. Amino acids: CASSPGGVRSPLHF.

At least ten counts were recorded for this clone. The rearrangement links TRBV5-1 to TRBJ2-3, with 15 bases fitting TRBD2. Germline-derived CDR1 and CDR2 are SGHRS and YFSETQ. The CDR3 spans 16 residues. V lost 4 bases and J lost 4; bases outside the gene matches: 4. For the CDR3, the DNA is TGCGCCAGCAGCGAGAGGACTAGCGGGGGGGCAGATACGCAGTATTTT. Protein: CASSERTSGGADTQYF.

This clone was observed at least ten times. Its ends do not fully match the called genes, so a read error is possible. The chain employs TRBV6-4 and TRBJ1-2, with 10 bases lining up with TRBD1. The CDR3 contains 12 residues. CDR1 is MRHNA, CDR2 SNTAGT, per germline. CDR3 region: CASSSGTGEPSF. Written as DNA, the CDR3 is TGTGCCAGCAGTTCCGGGACAGGGGAACCCTCCTTC.

This clone was found a few times. One end of the junction fails to match germline, which may point to a read error. The chain combines TRBV15 with TRBJ1-5; D unclear. This CDR3 spans 15 amino acids. Per the germline V gene, CDR1 is LNHNV and CDR2 is YYDKDF (reference sequence). This CDR3 is CATSRGADINQPQHF. The CDR3 DNA reads as TGTGCCACCAGCAGAGGGGCGGATATCAATCAGCCCCAACATTTT.

This clone appeared many times. The chain carries TRBV7-9 and TRBJ2-5, with TRBD2 as a possible D gene (7 bases). CDR3 length: 15 amino acids. Germline loops: CDR1 SEHNR, CDR2 FQNEAQ (reference sequence). Trimming took off 6 bases at V and 5 bases at J, with 19 bases between the two ends. CDR3 nucleotides: TGTGCCAGCAGTCGATGGGGGGGGCTTCGGGAGACCCAGTACTTC. Translated, it gives CASSRWGGLRETQYF.

This clone has at least ten counts. J is TRBJ2-3 and V is TRBV13; 9 nucleotides align to TRBD2. This CDR3 has 18 amino acids. Germline V gene data show CDR1 as PRHDT and CDR2 as FYEKMQ (reference sequence). Germline trimming cut 0 bases from V and 4 bases from J; bases unmatched to any gene: 11. The CDR3 loop reads CASSLGRAGGRRSDTQYF. The CDR3 DNA reads TGTGCCAGCAGCTTAGGCCGCGCGGGGGGGCGTCGTTCAGATACGCAGTATTTT.

Only one count was recorded for this clone. V and J are TRBV7-8 and TRBJ2-2; the match to TRBD1 covers 7 bases. The CDR3 is made up of 18 amino acids. Losses at the gene ends were 2 bases for V and 3 bases for J; bases not matched to a gene: 12. Germline assignment: CDR1 SGHVS and CDR2 FQNEAQ. CDR3 region: CASSLIDRARGYTGELFF. The DNA of the CDR3 is TGTGCCAGCAGCTTAATCGACAGGGCGAGGGGCTACACCGGGGAGCTGTTTTTT.